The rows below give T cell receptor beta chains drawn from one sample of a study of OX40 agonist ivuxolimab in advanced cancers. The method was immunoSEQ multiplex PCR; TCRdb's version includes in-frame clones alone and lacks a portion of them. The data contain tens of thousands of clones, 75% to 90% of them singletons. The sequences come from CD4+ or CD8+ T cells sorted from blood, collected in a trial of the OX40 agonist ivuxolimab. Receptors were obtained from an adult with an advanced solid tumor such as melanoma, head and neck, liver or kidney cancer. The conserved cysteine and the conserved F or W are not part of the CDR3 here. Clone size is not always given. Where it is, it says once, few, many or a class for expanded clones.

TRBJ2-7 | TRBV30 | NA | AWSVLGQGVGEQY
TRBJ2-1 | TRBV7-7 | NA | ASSPWTSGYNEQF
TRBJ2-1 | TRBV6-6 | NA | ASSSGIYYNEQF
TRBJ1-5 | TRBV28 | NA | ASRPGTGGQPQH
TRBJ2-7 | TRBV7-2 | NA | ASSFGAGAYEQY
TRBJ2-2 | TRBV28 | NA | ASSLGGAEAGELF
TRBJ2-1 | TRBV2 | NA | ASSGQGGQYNEQF
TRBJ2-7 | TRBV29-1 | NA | SVEQAAYEQY
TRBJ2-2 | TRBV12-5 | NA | ASGLVPNTGELF
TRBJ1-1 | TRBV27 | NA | ASSLGTGETEAF
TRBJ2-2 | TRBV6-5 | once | ASSSGFRGELF
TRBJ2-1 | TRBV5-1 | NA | ASSPTGGGYNEQF
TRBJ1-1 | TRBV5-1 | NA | ASSLVGANTEAF
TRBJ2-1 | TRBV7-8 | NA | ASSLSDDSSYNEQF
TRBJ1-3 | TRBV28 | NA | ASSLRDRGNTIY
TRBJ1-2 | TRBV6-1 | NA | ASSARVPTGPLNYGYT
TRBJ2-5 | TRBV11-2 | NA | ASSLALAGGGETQY
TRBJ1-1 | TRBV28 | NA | ASRPGTLFTEAF
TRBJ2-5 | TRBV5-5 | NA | ASSSHGETQETQY
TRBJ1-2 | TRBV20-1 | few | SAGTGLSYT
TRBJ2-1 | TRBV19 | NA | ASSSSGGNNEQF
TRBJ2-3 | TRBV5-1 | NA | ASSLGGTSGSTDTQY
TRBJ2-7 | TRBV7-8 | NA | ASSLAQGEQY
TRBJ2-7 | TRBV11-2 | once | ASSLGQGRYNEQY
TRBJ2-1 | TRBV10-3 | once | AISQGGSYNEQF
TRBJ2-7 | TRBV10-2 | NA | ASSEGGAGRDEQY
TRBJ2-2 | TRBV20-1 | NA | SDIDGELF
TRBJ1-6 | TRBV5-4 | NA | ASSLERGPGQVKNSPLH
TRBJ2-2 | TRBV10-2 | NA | ASSPTGDTGELF
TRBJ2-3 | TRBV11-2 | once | ASSLGGLAVADTQY
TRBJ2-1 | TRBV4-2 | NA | ASTAGGSYNEQF
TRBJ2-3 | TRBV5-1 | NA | ASSPQGADTQY
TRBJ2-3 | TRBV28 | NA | ASSSGDQRADTQY
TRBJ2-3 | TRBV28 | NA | ASSPRQGRGSTDTQY
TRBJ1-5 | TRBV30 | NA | ALSRGGTNQPQH
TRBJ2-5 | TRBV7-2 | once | ASSLGRGGGQETQY
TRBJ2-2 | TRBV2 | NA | ASRGDVGGELF
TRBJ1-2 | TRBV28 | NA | ASRGGQISGYT
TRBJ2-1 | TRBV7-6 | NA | ASSLSVVGEQF
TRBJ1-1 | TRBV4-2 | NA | ASSQGDKIEAF
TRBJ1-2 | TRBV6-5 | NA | ASTFTGQGFYGYT
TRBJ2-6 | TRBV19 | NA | ASSSGDSSGANVLT
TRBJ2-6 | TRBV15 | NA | ATSRVGITSGANVLT
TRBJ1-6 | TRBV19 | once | ASSNRGLYRNSPLH
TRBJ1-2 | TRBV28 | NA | ASTSPGDALNYGYT
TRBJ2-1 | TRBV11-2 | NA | ASSLRPSSYNEQF